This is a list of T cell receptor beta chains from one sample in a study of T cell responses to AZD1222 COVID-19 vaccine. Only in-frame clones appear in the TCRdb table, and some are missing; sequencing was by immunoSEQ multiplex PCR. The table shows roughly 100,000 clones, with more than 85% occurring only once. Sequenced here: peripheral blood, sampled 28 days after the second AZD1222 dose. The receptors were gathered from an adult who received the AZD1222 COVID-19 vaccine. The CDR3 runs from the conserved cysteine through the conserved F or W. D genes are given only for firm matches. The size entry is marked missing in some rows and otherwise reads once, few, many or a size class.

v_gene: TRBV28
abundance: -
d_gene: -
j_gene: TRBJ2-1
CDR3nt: TGTGCCGCGAGGGGCAATGAGCAGTTCTTC
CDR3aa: CAARGNEQFF

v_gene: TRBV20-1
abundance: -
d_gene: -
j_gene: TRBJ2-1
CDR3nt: TGCAGTGCTAGACAGGGCTATGAGCAGTTCTTC
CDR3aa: CSARQGYEQFF

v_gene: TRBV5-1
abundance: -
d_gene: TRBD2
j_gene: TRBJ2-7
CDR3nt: TGCGCCAGCAGCTTGGGAAGCGGGAGGTTCTACGAGCAGTACTTC
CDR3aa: CASSLGSGRFYEQYF

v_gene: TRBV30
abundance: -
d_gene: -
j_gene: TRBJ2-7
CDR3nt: TGTGCCTGGAGTGTACGGGGGAACCCCACCTACGAGCAGTACTTC
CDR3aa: CAWSVRGNPTYEQYF

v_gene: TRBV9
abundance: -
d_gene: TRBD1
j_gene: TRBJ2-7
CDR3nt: TGTGCCAGCAGCGTATCAGGACAGGGGGACTACGAGCAGTACTTC
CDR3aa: CASSVSGQGDYEQYF

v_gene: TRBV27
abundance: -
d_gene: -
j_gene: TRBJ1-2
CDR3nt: TGTGCCAGCAGTTTGAGGGGGGGGTCCTCCGGGTATGGCTACACCTTC
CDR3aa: CASSLRGGSSGYGYTF

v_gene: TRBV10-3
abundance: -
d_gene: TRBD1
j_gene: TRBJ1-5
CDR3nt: TGTGCCATCAGTGAGTCAGTAGAGACAGGGGGCGGGTTTGGCAATCAGCCCCAGCATTTT
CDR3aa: CAISESVETGGGFGNQPQHF

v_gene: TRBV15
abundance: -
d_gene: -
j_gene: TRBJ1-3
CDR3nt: TGTGCCACCAGCCCCCGACGCGACCCTGGAAACACCATATATTTT
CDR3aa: CATSPRRDPGNTIYF

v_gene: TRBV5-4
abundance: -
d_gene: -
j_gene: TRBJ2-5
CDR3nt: TGTGCCAGCAGCCCTGACACCTATCCCCACAGCCAAGAGACCCAGTACTTC
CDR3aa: CASSPDTYPHSQETQYF

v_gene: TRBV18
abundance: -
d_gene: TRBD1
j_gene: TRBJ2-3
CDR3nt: TGTGCCAGCTCACCTGGGACAGGGGTCACAGATACGCAGTATTTT
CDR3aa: CASSPGTGVTDTQYF

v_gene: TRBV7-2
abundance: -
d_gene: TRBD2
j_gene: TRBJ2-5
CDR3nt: TGTGCCAGCAGCTTAGGACTAGCGGGAGGGGGAGAGACCCAGTACTTC
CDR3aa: CASSLGLAGGGETQYF

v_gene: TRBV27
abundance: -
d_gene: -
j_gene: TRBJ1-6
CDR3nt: TGTGCCAGCAGTTTAGGGGCAGGTTGGATGGGTTCACCCCTCCACTTT
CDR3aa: CASSLGAGWMGSPLHF

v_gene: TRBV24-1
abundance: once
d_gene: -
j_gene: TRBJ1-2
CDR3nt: TGTGCCACCAGTGATTTAGAATTTGGCTACACCTTC
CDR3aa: CATSDLEFGYTF

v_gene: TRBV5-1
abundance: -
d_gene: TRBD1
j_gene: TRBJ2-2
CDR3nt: TGCGCCAGCAGCTTGCTCCCCGGGACAGGGGACACCGGGGAGCTGTTTTTT
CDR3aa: CASSLLPGTGDTGELFF

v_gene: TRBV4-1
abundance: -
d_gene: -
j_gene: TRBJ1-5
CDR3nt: TGCGCCAGCAGCCACGACGCGTATCAGCCCCAGCATTTT
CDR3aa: CASSHDAYQPQHF

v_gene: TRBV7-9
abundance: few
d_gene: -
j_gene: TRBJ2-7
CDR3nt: TGTGCCAGCAGCTTCCCCGAAGGTGGCTCCTACGAGCAGTACTTC
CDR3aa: CASSFPEGGSYEQYF

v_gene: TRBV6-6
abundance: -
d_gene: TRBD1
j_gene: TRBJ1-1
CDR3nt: TGTGCCAGCAGTTACATCGGGACAGGGGGTGAAGCTTTCTTT
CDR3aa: CASSYIGTGGEAFF

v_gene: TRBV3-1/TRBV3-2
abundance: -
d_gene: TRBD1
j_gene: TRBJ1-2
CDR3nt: TGTGCCAGCAGTCAAGAGGGGGCTTTGGGGGTTGGCTACACCTTC
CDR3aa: CASSQEGALGVGYTF

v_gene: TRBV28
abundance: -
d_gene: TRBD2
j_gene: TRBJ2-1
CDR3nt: TGTGCCAGCAGGACTAGCGGTTACAATGAGCAGTTCTTC
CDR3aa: CASRTSGYNEQFF

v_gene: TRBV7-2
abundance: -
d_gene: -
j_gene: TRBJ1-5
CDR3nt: TGTGCCAGCAGCTTAGAGGGCAGTTTAAGCAATCAGCCCCAGCATTTT
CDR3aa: CASSLEGSLSNQPQHF

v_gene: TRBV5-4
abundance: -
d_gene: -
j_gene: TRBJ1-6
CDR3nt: TGTGCCAGCAGCTTGGGAGGGAGCTCCTATAATTCACCCCTCCACTTT
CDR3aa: CASSLGGSSYNSPLHF

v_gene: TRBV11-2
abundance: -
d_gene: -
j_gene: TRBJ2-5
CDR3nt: TGTGCCAGCAGCTTCGATTTCCAGACCCAGTACTTC
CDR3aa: CASSFDFQTQYF

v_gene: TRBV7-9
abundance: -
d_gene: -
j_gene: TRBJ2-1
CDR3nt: TGTGCCAGCAGCCAAAGGGGGACTAACACCGCTGAGCAGTTCTTC
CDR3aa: CASSQRGTNTAEQFF

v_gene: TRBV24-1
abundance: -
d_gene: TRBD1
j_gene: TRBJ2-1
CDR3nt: TGTGCCACCAGTGACCGCCTCGACAGGGTACATGAGCAGTTCTTC
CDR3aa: CATSDRLDRVHEQFF

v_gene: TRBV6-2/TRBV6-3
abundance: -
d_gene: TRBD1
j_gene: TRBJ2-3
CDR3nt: TGTGCCAGCAGTGATGGGACAGCCGGAGGTGATACGCAGTATTTT
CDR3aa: CASSDGTAGGDTQYF

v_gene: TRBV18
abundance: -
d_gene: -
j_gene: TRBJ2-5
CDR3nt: TGTGCCAGCTCACCTTGGCGGGGCGCCCAAGAGACCCAGTACTTC
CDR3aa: CASSPWRGAQETQYF

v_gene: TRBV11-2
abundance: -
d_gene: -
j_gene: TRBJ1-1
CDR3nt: TGTGCCAGCAGCTTGGAGAGAGAATATTTACAGGGAACGAACACTGAAGCTTTCTTT
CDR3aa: CASSLEREYLQGTNTEAFF

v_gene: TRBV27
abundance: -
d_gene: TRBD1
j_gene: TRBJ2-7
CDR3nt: TGTGCCAGCAGCCTCGCCGGGACAGATATCTCCTACGAGCAGTACTTC
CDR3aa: CASSLAGTDISYEQYF

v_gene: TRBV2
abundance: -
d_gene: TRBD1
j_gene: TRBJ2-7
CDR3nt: TGTGCCAGCAGTGAATTCGGACAGGGGGTTTTTGAGCAGTACTTC
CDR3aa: CASSEFGQGVFEQYF

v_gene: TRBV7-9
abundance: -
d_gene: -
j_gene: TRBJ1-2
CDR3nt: TGTGCCAGCAGCTTAGCGGAAGGGCACCTCTTATTC
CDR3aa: CASSLAEGHLLF

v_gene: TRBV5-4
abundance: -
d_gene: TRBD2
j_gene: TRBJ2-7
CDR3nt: TGTGCCAGCAGTCAACTAGCGGGAGACCCGGGGGAGCAGTACTTC
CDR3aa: CASSQLAGDPGEQYF

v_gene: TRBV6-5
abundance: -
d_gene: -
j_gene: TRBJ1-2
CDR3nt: TGTGCCAGCAGGGTGGCCACAGGGAGTAACTATGGCTACACCTTC
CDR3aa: CASRVATGSNYGYTF

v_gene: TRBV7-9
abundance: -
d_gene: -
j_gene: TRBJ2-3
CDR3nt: TGTGCCAGCAGCTTAGGTACCAGGTCGTTCACAGATACGCAGTATTTT
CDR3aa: CASSLGTRSFTDTQYF

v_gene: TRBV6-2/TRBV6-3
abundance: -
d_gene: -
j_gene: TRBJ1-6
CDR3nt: TGTGCCAGCAGCCACCGTGGAGCCTCCTATAATTCACCCCTCCACTTT
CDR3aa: CASSHRGASYNSPLHF

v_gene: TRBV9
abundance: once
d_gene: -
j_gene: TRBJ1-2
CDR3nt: TGTGCCAGCAGCGTAGACTCAAGGGGGAGAAACATTGGTGGCTACACCTTC
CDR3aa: CASSVDSRGRNIGGYTF

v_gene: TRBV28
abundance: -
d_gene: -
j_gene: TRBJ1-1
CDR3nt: TGTGCCAGCGGGGGGGGGCAGAGGAACACTGAAGCTTTCTTT
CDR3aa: CASGGGQRNTEAFF

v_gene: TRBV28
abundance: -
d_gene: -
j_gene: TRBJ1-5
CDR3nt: TGTGCCAGCAGCCCCGGGGTCCAAAATCAGCCCCAGCATTTT
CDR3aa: CASSPGVQNQPQHF

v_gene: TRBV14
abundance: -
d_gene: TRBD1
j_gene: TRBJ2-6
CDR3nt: TGTGCCAGCAGCCAAGATAGTCACAGGGGGTCTGGGGCCAACGTCCTGACTTTC
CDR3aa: CASSQDSHRGSGANVLTF

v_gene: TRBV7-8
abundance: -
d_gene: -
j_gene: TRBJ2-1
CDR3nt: TGTGCCAGCAGCTACGGAACGGGACCGATCTACAATGAGCAGTTCTTC
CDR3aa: CASSYGTGPIYNEQFF

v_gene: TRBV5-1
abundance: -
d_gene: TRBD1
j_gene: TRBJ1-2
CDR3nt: TGCGCCAGCAGCCCCCAGGGGGATTCAATCTATGGCTACACCTTC
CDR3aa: CASSPQGDSIYGYTF

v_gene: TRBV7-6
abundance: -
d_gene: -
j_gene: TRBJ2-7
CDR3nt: TGTGCCAGCAGCTCGAAACAGGGCACCGAGCAGTACTTC
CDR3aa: CASSSKQGTEQYF

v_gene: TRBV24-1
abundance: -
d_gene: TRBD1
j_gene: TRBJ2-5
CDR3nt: TGTGCCACCCAAACGGCAGGGGGAGAGACCCAGTACTTC
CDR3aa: CATQTAGGETQYF

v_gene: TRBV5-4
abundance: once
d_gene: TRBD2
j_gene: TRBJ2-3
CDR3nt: TGTGCCAGCAGCTCGGGACTAGCGGGAGGGATAAGGACAGATACGCAGTATTTT
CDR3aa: CASSSGLAGGIRTDTQYF

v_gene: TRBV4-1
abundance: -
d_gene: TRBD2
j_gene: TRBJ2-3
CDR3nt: TGCGCCAGCAGCCATCCCGGGGGGGGTGGACTAGCGGGAGTATCCGCAGATACGCAGTATTTT
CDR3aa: CASSHPGGGGLAGVSADTQYF

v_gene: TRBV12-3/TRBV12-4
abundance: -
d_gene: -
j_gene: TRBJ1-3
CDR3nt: TGTGCCAGCAGCCCCCTCGGAAACACCATATATTTT
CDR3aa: CASSPLGNTIYF

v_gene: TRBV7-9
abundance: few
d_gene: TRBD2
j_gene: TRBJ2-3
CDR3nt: TGTGCCAGCAGCTTTCCGACTAGCGGTACAGATACGCAGTATTTT
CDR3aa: CASSFPTSGTDTQYF

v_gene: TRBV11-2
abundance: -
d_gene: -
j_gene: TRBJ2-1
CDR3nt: TGTGCCAGCAGCTTAGATCGCACTAGAGGGGGGCATGAGCAGTTCTTC
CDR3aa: CASSLDRTRGGHEQFF

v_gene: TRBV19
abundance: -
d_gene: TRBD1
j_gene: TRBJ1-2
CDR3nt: TGTGCCAGTAGTATTCAGGGGGCCGATAACTATGGCTACACCTTC
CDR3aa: CASSIQGADNYGYTF